This T cell receptor beta chain was profiled in a study of blood T cells in healthy people across ages. This clonotype was counted a few times. V dropped 6 bases and J dropped 2; count of bases not matched to a gene: 4. CDR1 is ENHRY and CDR2 is SYGVKD in the germline V gene. The CDR3 totals 13 residues. The second PCR ran about 6 to 11 cycles with a sample-barcoded 5' primer and J-beta primers. TCRdb used MiXCR to reprocess the 5' RACE reads, holding one entry per CDR3 protein. The sample contains over 600,000 distinct CDR3 sequences, approximately 60% of which appear only once. The chain is built from TRBV10-3 and TRBJ2-7; the match to TRBD1 covers 7 bases. Material for sequencing was blood. The clonotype was recovered from a man aged 40-49 years in good health. The CDR3: CAIRGGDTYEQYF. The CDR3, as DNA: TGTGCCATCAGAGGGGGCGATACCTACGAGCAGTACTTC.